This passage covers 18 T cell receptor beta chains from one sample sequenced in a study of CD8 T cells in Susac syndrome (dated by TCRdb to 2018 to 2020). Library preparation was by the immunoSEQ multiplex PCR assay. RNA was extracted using the RNeasy kit, and roughly 0.5 to 1 microgram was reverse transcribed with random hexamers. TCRdb redid the processing of the public reads, applying fastp at Q25 and MiXCR, and retained in-frame beta chains. Rows are combined by CDR3 protein, so each entry shows the most common genes and DNA. A total of 200,000 to 250,000 distinct CDR3 sequences appear in this sample, approximately 94% of them only once. Around 0.15% of the sample comes from the top ten. The sequenced material came from CD4+ T cells from PBMCs. The origin of the receptors is a human donor with Susac syndrome.

The rearrangement links TRBV9 to TRBJ2-3, with D perhaps being TRBD1 or TRBD2 (5 bases each). In germline, CDR1 is SGDLS, CDR2 YYNGEE. This CDR3 comprises 16 residues. V lost 3 bases and J 1 base, leaving 15 bases between the germline ends. CDR3 protein: CASSGGTVPGTDTQYF. The DNA for the CDR3 is TGTGCCAGCAGCGGGGGGACGGTGCCGGGCACAGATACGCAGTATTTT.

This chain connects TRBV7-2 to TRBJ1-4; D remains unclear. V lost 5 bases and J lost 8, with 18 bases in between. This CDR3 region has 15 residues. The germline gives CDR1 SGHTA, CDR2 FQGNSA. CDR3 region: CASSTRPTMGEKLFF. In nucleotides, the CDR3 is TGTGCCAGCAGCACTCGGCCCACAATGGGGGAAAAACTGTTTTTT.

This chain uses TRBV3-1 with TRBJ2-3; TRBD2 might be the D (5 bases). The CDR3 covers 16 residues. Germline CDR1 and CDR2: LGHDT and YNNKEL (reference sequence). The V end was cut by 3 bases, the J end by 1 base, with 14 bases between. Here the CDR3 DNA reads TGTGCCAGCAGCCAGATTGAGCAGAGGGGCACAGATACGCAGTATTTT. This encodes CASSQIEQRGTDTQYF.

V gene TRBV4-3 combines with J gene TRBJ2-5, with TRBD1 matching 9 bases. Germline V gene data show CDR1 as LGHNA and CDR2 as YSLEER. Unmatched junction bases numbered 4, after V lost 4 bases and J lost 1 base. This CDR3 is built from 15 residues. The CDR3 here is CASSPDRGRQETQYF. The CDR3 DNA reads as TGCGCCAGCAGCCCGGACAGGGGCCGCCAAGAGACCCAGTACTTC.

The chain couples TRBV4-3 to TRBJ2-1; either TRBD1 or TRBD2 may fit D (5 bases each). CDR3 length: 14 residues. V shed 0 bases and J shed 6 bases, with 9 bases lying between them. CDR1 LGHNA and CDR2 YSLEER come from the germline V gene. CDR3 sequence reads: CASSQEEGSNEQFF. CDR3 nucleotides: TGCGCCAGCAGCCAAGAAGAGGGGAGCAATGAGCAGTTCTTC.

The rearrangement links TRBV20-1 to TRBJ1-1; D remains unclear. V was cut by 3 bases and J by 6 bases, with 11 bases left in between. This CDR3 region has 12 residues. The germline V gene encodes CDR1 DFQATT and CDR2 SNEGSKA (reference sequence). In DNA form, the CDR3 reads TGCAGTGCTAGTCGAGGGCGGCCTGAAGCTTTCTTT. It codes for CSASRGRPEAFF.

CDR3 region: CAWSRKDEVVETQYF. CDR3 nucleotide sequence: TGTGCCTGGAGTCGAAAGGATGAGGTGGTTGAGACCCAGTACTTC. This chain joins TRBV30 and TRBJ2-5; D call uncertain. The ends were cut back, 2 bases at V and 5 bases at J, with 18 bases in the middle. The CDR3 is made up of 15 amino acids. Germline loops: CDR1 GTSNPN, CDR2 SVGIG (reference sequence).

The rearrangement uses TRBV4-3 and TRBJ2-3, with 8 bases that match TRBD2. The length of the CDR3 is 16 residues. Germline CDR1 reads LGHNA; CDR2 reads YSLEER. J was trimmed by 2 bases and V by 1 base; bases with no gene match: 5. The CDR3 is CASSQVAGGHTDTQYF. In DNA, the CDR3 is TGCGCCAGCAGCCAAGTGGCGGGGGGCCACACAGATACGCAGTATTTT.

The chain is built from TRBV7-8 and TRBJ1-1; a possible D gene is TRBD1 (5 bases). The CDR3 is made up of 13 amino acids. V was trimmed by 1 base and J by 8 bases, leaving 11 bases between them. In germline, CDR1 is SGHVS, CDR2 FQNEAQ. The CDR3: CASSLEGLLEAFF. The CDR3 coding sequence is TGTGCCAGCAGCTTAGAGGGACTACTCGAAGCTTTCTTT.

In this sample, this clonotype turned up a few times. V is TRBV7-3 and J is TRBJ2-1; no clear D gene. The germline V gene has CDR1 SGHTA and CDR2 FQGTGA. This CDR3 has 12 residues. V gave up 2 bases and J gave up 5 bases, with 4 bases separating them. CDR3 sequence (DNA): TGTGCCAGCAGCTTAGGGAACAATGAGCAGTTCTTC. This sequence encodes CASSLGNNEQFF.

The chain couples TRBV9 to TRBJ2-1, with TRBD1 identical over 8 bases. The trim removed 3 bases at V and 8 bases at J, leaving 13 bases unmatched. Germline CDR1 SGDLS, CDR2 YYNGEE. The CDR3 runs to 16 residues. CDR3 sequence reads: CASSGTGTGVVYEQFF. The CDR3 DNA follows: TGTGCCAGCAGCGGTACCGGGACAGGTGTTGTCTATGAGCAGTTCTTC. Full variable domain (remainder filled in from reference TRBV9 and TRBJ2-1): DSGVTQTPKHLITATGQRVTLRCSPRSGDLSVYWYQQSLDQGLQFLIQYYNGEERAKGNILERFSAQQFPDLHSELNLSSLELGDSALYFCASSGTGTGVVYEQFFGPGTRLTVL.

This chain links TRBV4-3 with TRBJ1-2, with TRBD1 as a possible D gene (6 bases). Germline loops: CDR1 LGHNA, CDR2 YSLEER. The CDR3 extends over 14 amino acids. V was trimmed by 8 bases and J by 8 bases, leaving 21 bases between them. For the CDR3, the DNA is TGCGCCAGCGGAGTAAACATAGGGGGGCACGGCTACACCTTC. Protein sequence: CASGVNIGGHGYTF.

The chain uses TRBV30 and TRBJ1-2, with D tentatively TRBD1 (5 bases). CDR1 GTSNPN and CDR2 SVGIG come from the germline V gene (reference sequence). The CDR3 has 13 residues. V shed 0 bases and J shed 10 bases, with 15 bases lying between them. CDR3: CAWSVRSGTDYTF. Here the CDR3 DNA reads TGTGCCTGGAGTGTACGGTCAGGGACCGACTACACCTTC. Combining the CDR3 with reference TRBV30 and TRBJ1-2 gives the whole variable domain SQTIHQWPATLVQPVGSPLSLECTVEGTSNPNLYWYRQAAGRGLQLLFYSVGIGQISSEVPQNLSASRPQDRQFILSSKKLLLSDSGFYLCAWSVRSGTDYTFGSGTRLTVV.

The genes are TRBV5-1 and TRBJ2-7; 7 nucleotides match TRBD1. J was trimmed by 2 bases and V by 0 bases; bases with no gene match: 5. CDR1 is SGHRS, CDR2 YFSETQ, per germline. This CDR3 is built from 15 residues. DNA of the CDR3: TGCGCCAGCAGCTTGGGACAGGGTAAACCCTACGAGCAGTACTTC. This encodes CASSLGQGKPYEQYF. Full variable domain (remainder filled in from reference TRBV5-1 and TRBJ2-7): KAGVTQTPRYLIKTRGQQVTLSCSPISGHRSVSWYQQTPGQGLQFLFEYFSETQRNKGNFPGRFSGRQFSNSRSEMNVSTLELGDSALYLCASSLGQGKPYEQYFGPGTRLTVT.

For this clonotype: At one boundary the junction diverges from the germline segment, which might be a read error. The CDR3 nucleotides are TGTGCCAGCAGTCTAGGACCCTCCGACGAGCAGTACTTC. As protein: CASSLGPSDEQYF. This chain uses TRBV7-2 with TRBJ2-7; D is unclear. Germline V gene data show CDR1 as SGHTA and CDR2 as FQGNSA. This CDR3 region has 13 residues.

The genes are TRBV12-3 or TRBV12-4 and TRBJ2-2; D is perhaps TRBD2 (5 bases). Trimming took 8 bases from V and 3 from J, leaving 22 bases between them. This CDR3 spans 17 amino acids. DNA of the CDR3: TGTGCCAGCGAGCTTCCCGGGGTGGGTTGGGACACCGGGGAGCTGTTTTTT. It yields the protein CASELPGVGWDTGELFF.

The gene calls are TRBV20-1 and TRBJ2-1, with D hard to call. The CDR3 has 11 residues. Germline V gives CDR1 DFQATT, CDR2 SNEGSKA (reference sequence). The V gene lost 5 bases and the J gene lost 3 bases, with 5 bases spanning the gap. CDR3: CSAVLYNEQFF. The CDR3 DNA follows: TGCAGTGCTGTCCTCTACAATGAGCAGTTCTTC.

The sample holds a few counts of this clonotype. This chain links TRBV7-3 with TRBJ1-1; D is undetermined. The length of the CDR3 is 13 residues. The germline gives CDR1 SGHTA, CDR2 FQGTGA. Between the trimmed V and J ends, which lost 8 bases and 1 base, there was a span of 11 bases. The CDR3 coding sequence is TGTGCCAGCTCCGGAAACAGGAACACTGAAGCTTTCTTT. This sequence encodes CASSGNRNTEAFF.